The sequence of this T cell receptor (beta chain) was determined in a study of T cell changes during pregnancy in multiple sclerosis. Assay used: immunoSEQ multiplex PCR; TCRdb lists only in-frame clones, some missing. The repertoire has over 65,000 clones, 80% to 95% of them found once; the top ten carry roughly 2.5%. This CDR3 is built from 15 residues. Per germline, CDR1 SGDLS and CDR2 YYNGEE. Trimming cost V 6 bases and J 4 bases; bases outside gene matches: 8. The source is a female donor with multiple sclerosis, enrolled in a pregnancy study. The V gene is TRBV9, the J gene TRBJ2-3; 10 nucleotides align to TRBD2. The source was peripheral blood, collected in the first trimester of pregnancy. The CDR3 bases are TGTGCCAGCACCACTCAGGGACTAGCGTCAGATACGCAGTATTTT. This sequence encodes CASTTQGLASDTQYF. Using reference TRBV9 and TRBJ2-3 for the parts outside the CDR3, the full variable domain is DSGVTQTPKHLITATGQRVTLRCSPRSGDLSVYWYQQSLDQGLQFLIQYYNGEERAKGNILERFSAQQFPDLHSELNLSSLELGDSALYFCASTTQGLASDTQYFGPGTRLTVL.